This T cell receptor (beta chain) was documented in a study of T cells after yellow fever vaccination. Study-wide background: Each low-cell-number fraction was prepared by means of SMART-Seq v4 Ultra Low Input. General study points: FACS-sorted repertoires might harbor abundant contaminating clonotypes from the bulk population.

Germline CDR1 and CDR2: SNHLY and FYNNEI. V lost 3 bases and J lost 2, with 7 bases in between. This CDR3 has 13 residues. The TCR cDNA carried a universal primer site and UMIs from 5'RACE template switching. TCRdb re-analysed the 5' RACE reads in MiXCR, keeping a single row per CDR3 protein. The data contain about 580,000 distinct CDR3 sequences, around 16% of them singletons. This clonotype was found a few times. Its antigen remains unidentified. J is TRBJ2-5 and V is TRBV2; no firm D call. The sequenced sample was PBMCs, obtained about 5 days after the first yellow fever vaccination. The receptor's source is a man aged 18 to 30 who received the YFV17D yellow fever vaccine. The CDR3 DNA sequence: TGTGCCAGCAGTGATGCCCAGCAAGAGACCCAGTACTTC. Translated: CASSDAQQETQYF.